Sequencing of this TCR beta chain was carried out in a study of Ad26.COV2.S vaccination and SARS-CoV-2 variants listed by TCRdb under 2021. Context from the whole study: Vaccine-arm donors were drawn from COV1001, a multicentre, randomized, double-blind, placebo-controlled phase I-IIa trial of Ad26.COV2.S in healthy adults. A total of around 32 samples were included in the TCR-sequenced set, comprising about 20 Ad26.COV2.S vaccine recipients, 5 placebo recipients and 8 SARS-CoV-2 convalescent individuals. TCRbeta repertoire sequencing served as the tool for gauging how specific and how broad the SARS-CoV-2-reactive T cell receptors were following Ad26.COV2.S vaccination. Ad26.COV2.S was administered intramuscularly at a dose of 5x10^10 or 1x10^11 viral particles, either as one shot or as two shots given 56 days apart. Trial participants were randomized into five groups of five, in which low-dose or high-dose Ad26.COV2.S was given once or twice, or placebo was given on both occasions. Investigators did not know the trial group allocation while performing experiments and assessing outcomes.

The treatment or condition label corresponds to: roughly 18 received Ad26.COV2.S at low or high dose, single or two shots; 5 received placebo; per-sample allocation not given. For vaccine and placebo recipients, repertoires were sequenced using samples collected on day 63 after the first injection. In Cohort 1b, 25 to 30 adults aged 18-55 years were enrolled at a single site in Boston, USA, between 29 July and 7 August 2020. As a vaccine, Ad26.COV2.S was a replication-incompetent adenovirus type 26 vector that expressed a prefusion-stabilized SARS-CoV-2 spike protein derived from the original Wuhan strain. TCRbeta CDR3 regions were sequenced with the immunoSEQ Assay. After extraction, genomic DNA underwent amplification by bias-controlled multiplex PCR, followed by high-throughput sequencing. The study's processing was this. To quantify the absolute abundance of each unique TCRbeta CDR3 region, sequences were collapsed and filtered. T cell fraction was estimated by normalizing TCRbeta template counts to usable DNA, which was measured by amplifying reference genes present in all nucleated cells. Repertoire TCRs were annotated as SARS-CoV-2-specific when V gene, CDR3 amino acid sequence and J gene were exactly matched to a known reactive TCR set. MIRA supplied the reference SARS-CoV-2 TCR set, which was filtered for enrichment in COVID-19-positive ImmuneCODE repertoires so that public or cross-reactive TCRs were removed. Using the MIRA antigens, annotated TCRs were further analysed by specific ORF or by position within an ORF. Depth was the summed frequency of annotated unique rearrangements, while breadth was defined as annotated unique rearrangements over total unique productive rearrangements. TCR breadth was compared between groups using two-sided Wilcoxon rank-sum tests. What TCRdb holds here is the immuneACCESS table cut down to in-frame rearrangements. Part of the clones is not present; checked against another copy, under half of the missing clones reflect an unresolved V gene, and the others are unexplained. The V and J calls and clone size are taken from that table; D and trimming were inferred from the DNA. This sample lists fewer than 800,000 clones; about 89% were detected once. Jointly, the top ten make up about 1.5% of the sample.

A remark on this clone: What this receptor recognizes is not known. There are no base qualities to consult, and no much larger clone falls within one base.

What the authors observed across the whole study: It was noted by the authors that total T cell responses may have been underestimated by the TCR breadth and depth analyses. Vaccine and placebo recipients had comparable non-spike TCR breadth, which fits with the vaccine containing only spike. After vaccination, spike-specific CD8+ and CD4+ T cell responses were reported to show substantial breadth. Ad26.COV2.S recipients had higher spike-specific TCR breadth than placebo recipients (P = 0.0014). The study was not powered to compare responses between vaccine doses or regimens.

This clonotype originated in a person aged 18-65 years who received the Ad26.COV2.S COVID-19 vaccine or a placebo. This sample comprised peripheral blood, obtained in a trial of Ad26.COV2.S vaccine versus placebo.

The encoded CDR3 is CASSQTPKASSGANVLTF. The nucleotide sequence is given as TGTGCCAGCAGCCAAACCCCCAAAGCAAGCTCTGGGGCCAACGTCCTGACTTTC. The chain joins TRBV3-1 (or the pseudogene TRBV3-2) to TRBJ2-6, with an unclear D gene assignment. The V end loses 2 bases and the J end loses 0 bases, and a stretch of 14 bases separates them. According to the germline V gene (reference sequence), CDR1 reads LGHDT and CDR2 reads YNNKEL. Taken from cysteine to phenylalanine, the CDR3 has 18 residues. Kept here is only the CDR3 DNA, which spans 54 bases and is read in frame from base 1.